This TCR beta chain originates from a study of T cell responses to AZD1222 COVID-19 vaccine (dated by TCRdb to the early 2020s). In terms of the full investigation: AZD1222 recipients given second doses at about 4 weeks or at about 12 weeks were pooled, since spike-specific TCR depth and breadth were not found to differ between the two schedules. TCR sequencing covered over 230 trial participants: 200 to 210 given two doses of AZD1222 and approximately 26 given two doses of MenACWY control vaccine. Trial participants were enrolled into age subgroups of 18-55, 56-69 and 70-plus years, which contained roughly 140, 27 and 60 TCR-sequenced participants, respectively. The investigation overall reported the following: In the small 56-69-year group, the increase in depth fell short of significance, most likely because of low power. The vaccine-associated CD4 TCRs covered the entire spike protein, and the dominant responses fell in regions 160-218 and 743-854. Participants were mostly white British and included more females than males, and it was suggested by the authors that clonal diversity may have been underestimated. Because no day 14 peak-response samples were available, the repertoires could be characterized only after the peak T cell response. Reportedly, close to half of the unique spike-specific TCRs recognized epitopes lying outside the regions that are mutated in the B.1.351 and B.1.1.7 variants. A significant rise in spike-specific TCR breadth and depth was observed after two AZD1222 doses relative to day 0 and relative to MenACWY recipients. Only five to seven AZD1222 recipients were SARS-CoV-2 seropositive at baseline, limiting conclusions about previously exposed vaccinees.

The CDR3 regions of human TCRbeta chains were analyzed by immunosequencing. The original methods were these. Repertoire TCRs were checked for matches against a reference library of SARS-CoV-2-specific TCRs that had been generated using the MIRA antigen-specificity platform. Breadth meant the fraction of unique TCRs that were SARS-CoV-2-associated, whereas depth meant the fraction of total T cells that were SARS-CoV-2-associated. Using the MIRA data, each spike-specific TCR was mapped to the spike region that the TCR reacts to and placed in a CD4 or CD8 class. Log10-transformed breadth and depth values were compared by one-way ANOVA with Sidak's multiple comparisons tests. TCRdb took this table from immuneACCESS and kept in-frame rearrangements with V and J called. Such tables lack part of the clones; where checked against another copy, unresolved V genes explain under half of the gap, and the rest is unexplained. The V and J calls and clone size were taken over from that table, and D and trimming were inferred from the DNA. In this sample the table shows some 90,000 clones, about 86% of which occur a single time. The top ten clones comprise over 7.5% of the sample.

Explained via the paper, the time point label denotes: baseline before first vaccination. The vaccinee samples were drawn from two UK trials, COV001 and COV002, one of which was a single-blind randomized controlled phase 2/3 trial testing AZD1222 (ChAdOx1 nCoV-19) in healthy adults. For TCRbeta chain sequencing, PBMC samples from trial participants were taken at day 0 and at day 28 after the second dose. This clone was seen a few times. The antigen it recognizes is unknown. No clone much larger than this one lies a single base away; base qualities are absent. Sequenced here: peripheral blood, sampled on day 0 of AZD1222 vaccination. This clonotype was sampled from an adult in good health.

The nucleotide sequence is given as TGTGCCAGCAGTTCCTTGCTCCGGGACAAAGCGTACTTC. This sequence encodes CASSSLLRDKAYF. The chain is made from TRBV28 and TRBJ2-7; matching of 6 bases hints at TRBD1 as the D gene. CDR1 and CDR2, looked up from the germline V gene, are MDHEN and SYDVKM. From the cysteine through the phenylalanine, the CDR3 covers 13 amino acids. CDR3 DNA only is kept here, 39 bases in frame from base 1. Relative to germline, V is 4 bases shorter and J is 12 bases shorter, with 19 bases between their ends.